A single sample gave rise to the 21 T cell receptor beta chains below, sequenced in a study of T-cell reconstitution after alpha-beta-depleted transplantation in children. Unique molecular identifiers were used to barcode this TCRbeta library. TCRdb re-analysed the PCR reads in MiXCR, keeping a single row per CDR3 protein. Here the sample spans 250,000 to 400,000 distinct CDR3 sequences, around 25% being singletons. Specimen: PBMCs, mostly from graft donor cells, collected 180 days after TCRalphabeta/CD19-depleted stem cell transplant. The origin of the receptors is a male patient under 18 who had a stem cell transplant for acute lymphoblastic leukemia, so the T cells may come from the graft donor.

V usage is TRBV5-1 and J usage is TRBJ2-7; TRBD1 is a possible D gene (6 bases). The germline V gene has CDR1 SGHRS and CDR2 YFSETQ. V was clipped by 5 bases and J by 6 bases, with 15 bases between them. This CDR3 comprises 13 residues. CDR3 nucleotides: TGCGCCAGCAGGAGACGACAGGACCCCGAGCAGTACTTC. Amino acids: CASRRRQDPEQYF.

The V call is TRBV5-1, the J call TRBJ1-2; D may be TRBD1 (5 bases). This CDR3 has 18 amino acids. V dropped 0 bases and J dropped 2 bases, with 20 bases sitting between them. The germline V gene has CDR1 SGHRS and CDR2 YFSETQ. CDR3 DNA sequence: TGCGCCAGCAGCTTGGGTTCGGTCGGGGCACCTCAAAACTATGGCTACACCTTC. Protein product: CASSLGSVGAPQNYGYTF.

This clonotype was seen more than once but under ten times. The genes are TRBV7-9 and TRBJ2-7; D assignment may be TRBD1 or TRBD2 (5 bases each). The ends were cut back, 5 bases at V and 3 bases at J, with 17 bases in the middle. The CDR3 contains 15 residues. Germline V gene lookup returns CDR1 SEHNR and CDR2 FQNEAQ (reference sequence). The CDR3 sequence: CASSHRDGLYYEQYF. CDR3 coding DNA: TGTGCCAGCAGCCATCGGGACGGGCTATACTACGAGCAGTACTTC.

The CDR3 DNA reads TGTGCCAGTAGTATAATAGTCCTTAATCAGCCCCAGCATTTT. This translates into CASSIIVLNQPQHF. The chain employs TRBV19 and TRBJ1-5, with D hard to call. Germline V gene sequence: CDR1 LNHDA, CDR2 SQIVND (reference sequence). V lost 2 bases and J 4 bases, leaving 9 bases between the germline ends. The CDR3 loop spans 14 amino acids.

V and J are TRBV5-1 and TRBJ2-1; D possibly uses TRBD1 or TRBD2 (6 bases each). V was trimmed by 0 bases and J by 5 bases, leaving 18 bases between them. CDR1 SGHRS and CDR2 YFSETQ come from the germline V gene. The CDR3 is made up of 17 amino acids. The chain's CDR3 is CASSLAEGGARDNEQFF. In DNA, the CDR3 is TGCGCCAGCAGCTTGGCAGAGGGGGGAGCGAGGGACAATGAGCAGTTCTTC.

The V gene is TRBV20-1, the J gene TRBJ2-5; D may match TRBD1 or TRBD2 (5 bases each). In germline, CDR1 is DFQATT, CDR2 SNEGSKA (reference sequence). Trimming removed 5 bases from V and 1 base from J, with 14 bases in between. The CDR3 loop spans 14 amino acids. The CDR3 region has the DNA TGCAGTGCTCAAACCGGGACCCCCCAAGAGACCCAGTACTTC. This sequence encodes CSAQTGTPQETQYF.

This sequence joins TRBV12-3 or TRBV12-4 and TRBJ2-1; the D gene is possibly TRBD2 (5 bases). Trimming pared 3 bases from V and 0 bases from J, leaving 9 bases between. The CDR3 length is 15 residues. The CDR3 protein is CASSLFGNSYNEQFF. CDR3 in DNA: TGTGCCAGCAGTTTGTTCGGGAACTCCTACAATGAGCAGTTCTTC.

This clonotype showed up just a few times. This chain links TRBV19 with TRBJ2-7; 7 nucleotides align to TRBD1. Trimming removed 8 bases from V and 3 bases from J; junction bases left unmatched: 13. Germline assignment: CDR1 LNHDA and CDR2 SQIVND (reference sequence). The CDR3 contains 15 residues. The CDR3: CASSSPGQAGYEQYF. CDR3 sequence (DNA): TGTGCCAGTTCGTCCCCCGGACAGGCAGGCTACGAGCAGTACTTC.

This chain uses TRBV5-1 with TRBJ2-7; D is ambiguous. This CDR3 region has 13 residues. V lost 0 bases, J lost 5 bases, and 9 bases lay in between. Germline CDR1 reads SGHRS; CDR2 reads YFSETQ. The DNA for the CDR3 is TGCGCCAGCAGCTTGGTGGATCCTCACGAGCAGTACTTC. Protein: CASSLVDPHEQYF.

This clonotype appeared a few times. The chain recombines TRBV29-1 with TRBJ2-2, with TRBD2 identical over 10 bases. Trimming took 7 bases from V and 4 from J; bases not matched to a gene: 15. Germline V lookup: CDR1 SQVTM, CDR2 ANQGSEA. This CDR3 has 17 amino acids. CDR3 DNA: TGCAGCGCATGGAAGGGACTAGCGCGCTGGGGCACCGGGGAGCTGTTTTTT. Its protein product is CSAWKGLARWGTGELFF.

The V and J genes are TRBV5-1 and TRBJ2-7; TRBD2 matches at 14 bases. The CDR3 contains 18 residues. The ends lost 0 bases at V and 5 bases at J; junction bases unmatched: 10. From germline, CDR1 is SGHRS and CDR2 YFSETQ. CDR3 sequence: CASSLAGGTSGSEDEQYF. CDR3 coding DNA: TGCGCCAGCAGCTTGGCCGGGGGGACTAGCGGGAGTGAGGACGAGCAGTACTTC.

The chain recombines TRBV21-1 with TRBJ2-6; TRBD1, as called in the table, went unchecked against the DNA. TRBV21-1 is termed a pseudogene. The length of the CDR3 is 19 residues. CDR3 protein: CASSNGVSRACSGANVLTF. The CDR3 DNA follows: TGTGCCAGCAGCAATGGGGTCAGCCGGGCATGCTCTGGGGCCAACGTCCTGACTTTC.

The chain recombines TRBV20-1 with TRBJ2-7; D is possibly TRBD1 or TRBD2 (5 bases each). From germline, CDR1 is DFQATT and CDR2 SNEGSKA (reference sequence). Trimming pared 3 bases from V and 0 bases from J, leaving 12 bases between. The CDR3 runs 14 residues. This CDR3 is CSASPGTDSYEQYF. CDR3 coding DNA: TGCAGTGCTAGCCCCGGGACGGACTCCTACGAGCAGTACTTC.

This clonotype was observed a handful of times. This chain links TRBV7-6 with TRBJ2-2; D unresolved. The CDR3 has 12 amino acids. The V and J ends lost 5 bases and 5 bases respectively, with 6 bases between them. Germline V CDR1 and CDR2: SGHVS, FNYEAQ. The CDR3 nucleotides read TGTGCCAGCAGCCCAAAGACCGGGGAGCTGTTTTTT. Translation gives CASSPKTGELFF.

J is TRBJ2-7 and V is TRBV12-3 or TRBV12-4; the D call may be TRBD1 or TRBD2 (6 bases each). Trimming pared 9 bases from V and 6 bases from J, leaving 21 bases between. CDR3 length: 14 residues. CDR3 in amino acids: CASLGLEGGGEQYF. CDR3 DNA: TGTGCCAGTTTGGGGTTAGAGGGGGGTGGCGAGCAGTACTTC.

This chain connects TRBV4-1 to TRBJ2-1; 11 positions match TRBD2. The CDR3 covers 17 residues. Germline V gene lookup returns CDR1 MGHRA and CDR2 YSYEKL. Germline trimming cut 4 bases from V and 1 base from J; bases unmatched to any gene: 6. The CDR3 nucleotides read TGCGCCAGCAGCCTCTCTAGCGGGAGGCTTTCCTACAATGAGCAGTTCTTC. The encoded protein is CASSLSSGRLSYNEQFF.

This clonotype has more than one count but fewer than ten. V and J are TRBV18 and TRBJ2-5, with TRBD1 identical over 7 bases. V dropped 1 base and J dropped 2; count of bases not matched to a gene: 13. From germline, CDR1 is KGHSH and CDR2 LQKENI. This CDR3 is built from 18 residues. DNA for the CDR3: TGTGCCAGCTCACCACTTTACGCGGACAGGCTGGTTCAAGAGACCCAGTACTTC. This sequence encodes CASSPLYADRLVQETQYF.

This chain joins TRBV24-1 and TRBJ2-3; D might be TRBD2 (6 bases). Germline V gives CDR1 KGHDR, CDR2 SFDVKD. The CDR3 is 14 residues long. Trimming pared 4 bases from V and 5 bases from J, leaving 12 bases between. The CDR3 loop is CATSDLRRGDTQYF. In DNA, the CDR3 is TGTGCCACCAGTGACCTGAGGCGGGGAGATACGCAGTATTTT.

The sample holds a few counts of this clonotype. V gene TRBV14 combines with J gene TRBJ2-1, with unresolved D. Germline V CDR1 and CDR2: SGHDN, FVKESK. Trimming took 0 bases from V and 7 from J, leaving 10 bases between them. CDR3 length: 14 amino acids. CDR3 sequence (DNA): TGTGCCAGCAGCCAAGATTCAGCTTTGAATGAGCAGTTCTTC. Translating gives CASSQDSALNEQFF. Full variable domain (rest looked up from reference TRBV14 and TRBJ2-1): EAGVTQFPSHSVIEKGQTVTLRCDPISGHDNLYWYRRVMGKEIKFLLHFVKESKQDESGMPNNRFLAERTGGTYSTLKVQPAELEDSGVYFCASSQDSALNEQFFGPGTRLTVL.

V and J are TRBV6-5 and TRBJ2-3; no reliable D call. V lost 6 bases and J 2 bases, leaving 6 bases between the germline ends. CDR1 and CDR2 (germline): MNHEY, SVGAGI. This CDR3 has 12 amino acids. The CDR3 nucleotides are TGTGCCAGCAGCCCCGACACAGATACGCAGTATTTT. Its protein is CASSPDTDTQYF.

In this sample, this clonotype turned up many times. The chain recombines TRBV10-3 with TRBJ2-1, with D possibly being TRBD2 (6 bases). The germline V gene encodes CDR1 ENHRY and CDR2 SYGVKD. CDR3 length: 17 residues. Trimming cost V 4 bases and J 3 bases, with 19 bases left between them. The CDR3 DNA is TGTGCCATCAGTGTGGCTTACGGGAGAGGGAACTACAATGAGCAGTTCTTC. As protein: CAISVAYGRGNYNEQFF.